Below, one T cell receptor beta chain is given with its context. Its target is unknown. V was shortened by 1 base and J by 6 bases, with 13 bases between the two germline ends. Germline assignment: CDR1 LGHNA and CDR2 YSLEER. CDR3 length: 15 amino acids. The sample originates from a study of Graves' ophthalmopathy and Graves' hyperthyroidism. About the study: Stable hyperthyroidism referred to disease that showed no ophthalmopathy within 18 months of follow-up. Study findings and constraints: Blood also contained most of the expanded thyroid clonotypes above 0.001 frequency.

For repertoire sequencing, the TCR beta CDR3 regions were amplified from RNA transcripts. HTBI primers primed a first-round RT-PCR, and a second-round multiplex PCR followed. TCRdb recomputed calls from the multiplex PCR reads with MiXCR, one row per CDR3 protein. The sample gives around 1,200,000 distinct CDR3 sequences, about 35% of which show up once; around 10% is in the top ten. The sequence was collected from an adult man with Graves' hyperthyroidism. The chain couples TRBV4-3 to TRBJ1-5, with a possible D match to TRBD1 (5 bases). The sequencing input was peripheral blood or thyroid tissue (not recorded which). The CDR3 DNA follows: TGCGCCAGCAGCCAAGTCGCGGGGGGTAGTCAGCCCCAGCATTTT. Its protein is CASSQVAGGSQPQHF.